A single sample is the source of the 5 T cell receptor beta chains below, sequenced in a study of cytomegalovirus exposure and HLA in healthy donors. The repertoire was sequenced with immunoSEQ multiplex PCR; TCRdb's copy has only in-frame clones and lacks some. The data hold some 79,000 clones, with about 93% observed a single time. The specimen sequenced was PBMCs. The source is a woman between 18 and 30 years old in good health and CMV-seropositive.

The chain combines TRBV27 with TRBJ1-5; the D gene is possibly TRBD1 (5 bases). The CDR3 runs 14 residues. In germline, CDR1 is MNHEY, CDR2 SMNVEV (reference sequence). Trimming stripped 2 bases from V and 3 bases from J, with 8 bases between. The CDR3 bases are TGTGCCAGCAGTTTAAGGGGTCACAATCAGCCCCAGCATTTT. It translates to CASSLRGHNQPQHF.

This rearrangement joins TRBV9 to TRBJ2-1, with D unclear. The CDR3 is 14 residues long. Germline V lookup: CDR1 SGDLS, CDR2 YYNGEE. Trimming removed 0 bases from V and 7 bases from J, with 11 bases in between. The CDR3 here is CASSVVSGENEQFF. CDR3 sequence (DNA): TGTGCCAGCAGCGTAGTCTCAGGTGAGAATGAGCAGTTCTTC. Based on the CDR3 plus reference TRBV9 and TRBJ2-1, the full variable domain is DSGVTQTPKHLITATGQRVTLRCSPRSGDLSVYWYQQSLDQGLQFLIQYYNGEERAKGNILERFSAQQFPDLHSELNLSSLELGDSALYFCASSVVSGENEQFFGPGTRLTVL.

The chain's CDR3 is CAISDPALAGGDTDTQYF. The CDR3 DNA sequence: TGTGCCATCAGTGATCCAGCGCTAGCGGGGGGCGACACAGATACGCAGTATTTT. This rearrangement joins TRBV10-3 to TRBJ2-3, with 11 bases that match TRBD2. The germline V gene has CDR1 ENHRY and CDR2 SYGVKD. V shed 3 bases and J 2 bases; nucleotides not matched to a gene: 10. This CDR3 spans 18 amino acids.

The chain combines TRBV11-2 with TRBJ2-2; 12 bases agree with TRBD2. The CDR3 loop spans 19 amino acids. J was trimmed by 4 bases and V by 1 base; bases with no gene match: 10. CDR1 and CDR2 from the germline V gene are SGHAT and FQNNGV. DNA for the CDR3: TGTGCCAGCAGCTTAGTAGGAGAGCTAGCGGGGGGGACCACCGGGGAGCTGTTTTTT. As protein: CASSLVGELAGGTTGELFF. Supplemented by reference TRBV11-2 and TRBJ2-2, the full variable domain reads EAGVAQSPRYKIIEKRQSVAFWCNPISGHATLYWYQQILGQGPKLLIQFQNNGVVDDSQLPKDRFSAERLKGVDSTLKIQPAKLEDSAVYLCASSLVGELAGGTTGELFFGEGSRLTVL.

This rearrangement joins TRBV15 to TRBJ2-1, with D uncertain. V was pared by 5 bases and J by 0 bases, with 14 bases between. Germline CDR1 is LNHNV and CDR2 is YYDKDF (reference sequence). This CDR3 contains 16 residues. The CDR3 region has the DNA TGTGCCACCAGCTCCCCCGCCCTGAGCTCCTACAATGAGCAGTTCTTC. It yields the protein CATSSPALSSYNEQFF.